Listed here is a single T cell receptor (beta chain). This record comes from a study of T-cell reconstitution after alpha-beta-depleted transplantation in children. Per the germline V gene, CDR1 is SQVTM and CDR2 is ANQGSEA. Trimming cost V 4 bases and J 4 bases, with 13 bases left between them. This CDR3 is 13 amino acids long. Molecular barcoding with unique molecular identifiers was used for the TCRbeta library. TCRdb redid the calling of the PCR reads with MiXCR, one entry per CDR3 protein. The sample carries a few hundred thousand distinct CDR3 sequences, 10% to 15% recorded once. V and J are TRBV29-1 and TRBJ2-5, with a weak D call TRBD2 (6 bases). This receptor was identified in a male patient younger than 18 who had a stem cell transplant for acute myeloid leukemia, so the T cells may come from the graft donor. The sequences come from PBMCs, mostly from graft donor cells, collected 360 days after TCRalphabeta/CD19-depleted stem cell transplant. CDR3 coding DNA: TGCAGCGTTGGAGGCCGGGAGTCAGAGACCCAGTACTTC. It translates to CSVGGRESETQYF.